One and the same sample provided the 16 T cell receptor beta chains below, sequenced in a study of CD8+CD57+ T cells in acquired aplastic anemia. Study results and limitations: Total CD4+ and CD8+ pools in patients were more diverse than the CD8+CD57+ cells of those patients.

Flow cytometry had shown expanded CD8+CD57+ cells in the patients chosen for sequencing. Their specific antigens are unknown. Genomic DNA acted as the template from which TCR beta VDJ combination and CDR3 sequence profiling were carried out. TCRdb itself ran the reads through MiXCR, one entry per CDR3 protein. The table records about 20,000 distinct CDR3 sequences, about 40% of them present only once. The specimen was CD8+CD57+ T cells sorted from PBMCs. Specified subset: bead-enriched CD8+CD57+ effector memory T cells from SAA patients. Receptors originate from a human donor with aplastic anemia.

The chain is built from TRBV9 and TRBJ2-3; TRBD2 might be the D (6 bases). Germline V lookup: CDR1 SGDLS, CDR2 YYNGEE. Trimming took 1 base from V and 11 from J, leaving 14 bases between them. The CDR3 consists of 13 residues. CDR3 sequence reads: CASSVTGGDEQYF. DNA for the CDR3: TGTGCCAGCAGCGTAACAGGAGGGGATGAGCAGTATTTT.

The chain has TRBV4-2 and TRBJ2-3; no reliable D call. Germline values: CDR1 LGHNA, CDR2 YNFKEQ. V lost 5 bases, J lost 4 bases, and 7 bases lay in between. The CDR3 extends over 12 amino acids. This CDR3 reads CASSYLSDTQYF. CDR3 in DNA: TGTGCCAGCAGCTACCTTTCAGATACGCAGTATTTT.

This clonotype has at least ten counts. V gene TRBV20-1 combines with J gene TRBJ2-5, with 7 bases lining up with TRBD2. V dropped 6 bases and J dropped 4; count of bases not matched to a gene: 14. CDR3 length: 15 residues. CDR1 DFQATT and CDR2 SNEGSKA come from the germline V gene (reference sequence). The CDR3 sequence: CSASAVGLDSETQYF. CDR3 in DNA: TGCAGTGCCAGCGCCGTAGGACTAGATTCAGAGACCCAGTACTTC.

The rearrangement links TRBV27 to TRBJ2-7, with 10 bases identical to TRBD2. V lost 6 bases and J lost 2; bases outside the gene matches: 4. The CDR3 runs to 14 residues. Germline V gene sequence: CDR1 MNHEY, CDR2 SMNVEV (reference sequence). Here the CDR3 DNA reads TGTGCCAGCAGGCGACTAGCGGGCACCTACGAGCAGTACTTC. Residues: CASRRLAGTYEQYF.

This clonotype was counted a few times. The V and J genes are TRBV20-1 and TRBJ2-1; the D gene is possibly TRBD2 (6 bases). Germline CDR1 is DFQATT and CDR2 is SNEGSKA (reference sequence). The CDR3 has 14 amino acids. V lost 0 bases to trimming and J lost 7 bases, with 13 bases between them. CDR3 amino acids: CSARDGGAGNEQFF. CDR3 in DNA: TGCAGTGCTAGAGATGGAGGGGCGGGGAATGAGCAGTTCTTC.

By its share, this clonotype is medium-sized. J is TRBJ1-6 and V is TRBV7-9; D unresolved. Between the trimmed V and J ends, which lost 2 bases and 8 bases, there was a span of 13 bases. The CDR3 consists of 15 residues. Germline V gene data show CDR1 as SEHNR and CDR2 as FQNEAQ (reference sequence). The CDR3 spells CASSLLGILDSPLHF. The CDR3 DNA reads TGTGCCAGCAGCTTACTGGGGATCTTGGATTCACCCCTCCACTTT.

In this sample, this clonotype turned up a few times. The chain carries TRBV29-1 and TRBJ1-2; 8 bases align to TRBD1. The trim removed 6 bases at V and 8 bases at J, leaving 14 bases unmatched. Germline CDR1 SQVTM, CDR2 ANQGSEA. This CDR3 contains 14 residues. CDR3 region: CSVPLGRGLRGYTF. CDR3 in DNA: TGCAGCGTACCCCTGGGCAGGGGGCTTCGAGGCTACACCTTC.

The chain combines TRBV5-6 with TRBJ2-1; TRBD2 matches at 8 bases. CDR1 is SGHDT, CDR2 YYEEEE, per germline. CDR3 length: 15 amino acids. V was pared by 5 bases and J by 6 bases, with 10 bases of the junction left unmatched. CDR3 sequence (DNA): TGTGCCAGCAGTCTTAGCGGGAACCCTTTCAATGAGCAGTTCTTC. Its protein product is CASSLSGNPFNEQFF.

The table lists this clonotype with a count of one. The junction and the germline gene differ at one end; a read error may be behind it. V is TRBV30 and J is TRBJ2-3; a weak D match, TRBD2 (5 bases). Germline loops: CDR1 GTSNPN, CDR2 SVGIG (reference sequence). The CDR3 length is 21 residues. DNA of the CDR3: TGTGACTGGAGTTCAGACGTGTGCTCTTCCGATCCGACGCGGGGCACAGATACGCAGTATTTT. It codes for CDWSSDVCSSDPTRGTDTQYF.

This clonotype has at least ten counts. The chain is built from TRBV7-9 and TRBJ2-3; the D is unclear. The V end was cut by 1 base, the J end by 0 bases, with 5 bases between. Germline-derived CDR1 and CDR2 are SEHNR and FQNEAQ (reference sequence). CDR3 length: 14 amino acids. CDR3 DNA: TGTGCCAGCAGCTTAGTTGGTAGCACAGATACGCAGTATTTT. It encodes CASSLVGSTDTQYF.

This chain uses TRBV9 with TRBJ2-7; TRBD1 is a possible D gene (5 bases). There are 15 residues in the CDR3. Germline V gene lookup returns CDR1 SGDLS and CDR2 YYNGEE. Trimming left V 0 bases short and J 4 bases short, with 14 bases between. The CDR3 loop reads CASSVGQNREYEQYF. The CDR3 nucleotides read TGTGCCAGCAGCGTAGGACAGAACCGAGAATACGAGCAGTACTTC.

The rearrangement uses TRBV7-2 and TRBJ1-1; D perhaps matches TRBD1 (5 bases). Germline CDR1 reads SGHTA; CDR2 reads FQGNSA. The CDR3 loop spans 11 amino acids. Trimming shortened V by 3 bases and J by 8 bases, and 7 bases separated the two germline ends. The CDR3 sequence is CASSLGVEAFF. The CDR3 DNA sequence: TGTGCCAGCAGCTTGGGGGTAGAAGCTTTCTTT.

J is TRBJ2-3 and V is TRBV12-3 or TRBV12-4, with 14 bases identical to TRBD2. The CDR3 extends over 17 amino acids. The V segment lost 5 bases and the J segment 3 bases; nucleotides outside the gene matches: 7. The CDR3 is CASSRRLAGGRTDTQYF. The CDR3 DNA reads TGTGCCAGCAGTCGGAGACTAGCGGGAGGGAGAACAGATACGCAGTATTTT.

This clonotype was seen only a few times. The CDR3 sequence: CASSLTGMNTEAFF. The CDR3 DNA follows: TGTGCCAGCAGCCTGACAGGAATGAACACTGAAGCTTTCTTT. V usage is TRBV25-1 and J usage is TRBJ1-1; weak D call: TRBD1 (6 bases). In germline, CDR1 is MGHDK, CDR2 SYGVNS. The CDR3 covers 14 residues. Trimming took off 6 bases at V and 0 bases at J, with 11 bases between the two ends.

This clonotype was observed a single time. The rearrangement uses TRBV7-9 and TRBJ2-7; D is possibly TRBD2 (5 bases). The germline V and J ends were trimmed by 4 bases and 4 bases, with 20 bases remaining between them. Germline assignment: CDR1 SEHNR and CDR2 FQNEAQ (reference sequence). The CDR3 contains 16 residues. DNA of the CDR3: TGTGCCAGCAGCTCGGCCCCGGGAAAAGGGAATTACGAGCAGTACTTC. Amino acids: CASSSAPGKGNYEQYF.

The chain couples TRBV7-3 to TRBJ2-3; D gene unclear. TRBJ2-7 matches the DNA end more closely, so the J call is doubtful. Germline V gene lookup returns CDR1 SGHTA and CDR2 FQGTGA. CDR3 length: 13 amino acids. CDR3 coding DNA: TGTACCGGCAGCTCGACCGGGTTGGGCGAGCAGTACTTC. It is translated as CTGSSTGLGEQYF.